Sequencing of this TCR beta chain was carried out in a study of cytomegalovirus exposure and HLA in healthy donors. Trimming cost V 0 bases and J 3 bases; bases outside gene matches: 7. Germline CDR1 SGHRS, CDR2 YFSETQ. This CDR3 region has 16 residues. Sequenced by immunoSEQ multiplex PCR; TCRdb stores in-frame clones only, minus some. The sample lists about 200,000 clones, about 81% seen once, with less than 1.5% in the top ten. Study-wide results and limits: According to a subsequent analysis, TCR clusters from the first cohort were inclined to appear together in the 120 validation repertoires. Most sequenced TCRs were rare (though some public TCRs occurred in many donors).

Details on this clone: The antigen is undetermined.

The clonotype comes from a woman aged 30 to 39 in good health and CMV-seronegative. Material for sequencing was PBMCs. V usage is TRBV5-1 and J usage is TRBJ2-7; 9 nucleotides agree with TRBD1. The DNA of the CDR3 is TGCGCCAGCAGCTTGGTTTCGGGACAGGGCTTCTACGAGCAGTACTTC. This translates into CASSLVSGQGFYEQYF.